A single sample gave rise to the 11 T cell receptor beta chains below, sequenced in a study of blood T cell repertoires in COVID-19. Profiling relied on immunoSEQ multiplex PCR, and the TCRdb table lists in-frame clones only, not all of them. The repertoire includes over 130,000 clones, 70% to 90% of them detected once, and roughly 3.4% sits in the top ten. Sequenced material: PBMCs or T cells enriched from blood (not recorded which). The origin of the receptors is a woman in her 50s with acute COVID-19.

The rearrangement links TRBV5-1 to TRBJ1-3; TRBD1 might be the D (6 bases). Germline V gene lookup returns CDR1 SGHRS and CDR2 YFSETQ. The CDR3 length is 14 residues. The ends were cut back, 0 bases at V and 10 bases at J, with 14 bases in the middle. In nucleotides, the CDR3 is TGCGCCAGCAGCTTGGATGTCAGGGGAGGGACCATATATTTT. This sequence encodes CASSLDVRGGTIYF.

This clone was seen a single time. V and J are TRBV24-1 and TRBJ2-2; TRBD1 matches 7 bases. Germline V gene data show CDR1 as KGHDR and CDR2 as SFDVKD. V gave up 3 bases and J gave up 2 bases; unmatched junction bases: 5. The CDR3 runs 16 residues. The CDR3 protein is CATSDTTGANTGELFF. The CDR3 coding sequence is TGTGCCACCAGTGATACCACAGGGGCCAACACCGGGGAGCTGTTTTTT.

The V call is TRBV24-1, the J call TRBJ2-3, with TRBD1 identical over 9 bases. This CDR3 spans 15 amino acids. Trimming took 4 bases from V and 1 from J; bases not matched to a gene: 2. CDR1 KGHDR and CDR2 SFDVKD come from the germline V gene. The CDR3 sequence: CATSDRTGGTDTQYF. The CDR3 bases are TGTGCCACCAGTGACCGGACAGGGGGCACAGATACGCAGTATTTT.

The chain employs TRBV20-1 and TRBJ2-7; 8 nucleotides agree with TRBD1. From germline, CDR1 is DFQATT and CDR2 SNEGSKA (reference sequence). The ends lost 7 bases at V and 4 bases at J; junction bases unmatched: 3. This CDR3 is built from 11 residues. CDR3 nucleotides: TGCAGTGTTTGGACAGGGTACGAGCAGTACTTC. Encoded protein: CSVWTGYEQYF.

The gene calls are TRBV6-2 or TRBV6-3 and TRBJ1-2; 8 positions match TRBD1. This CDR3 is built from 12 residues. Germline lookup yields CDR1 MNHEY and CDR2 SVGEGT. The V gene end was trimmed by 4 bases and the J gene end by 8 bases; junction bases not matched to a gene: 3. CDR3 in amino acids: CASSSRGLGYTF. The CDR3 bases are TGTGCCAGCAGTTCCAGGGGGCTAGGCTACACCTTC.

V is TRBV7-2 and J is TRBJ2-1; TRBD2 might be the D (6 bases). Germline lookup yields CDR1 SGHTA and CDR2 FQGNSA. The CDR3 has 15 amino acids. Trimming shortened V by 2 bases and J by 5 bases, and 13 bases separated the two germline ends. CDR3: CASSLRDFVDNEQFF. The CDR3 DNA sequence: TGTGCCAGCAGCTTACGGGACTTCGTTGACAATGAGCAGTTCTTC. Drawing the rest from reference TRBV7-2 and TRBJ2-1, the complete variable domain is GAGVSQSPSNKVTEKGKDVELRCDPISGHTALYWYRQSLGQGLEFLIYFQGNSAPDKSGLPSDRFSAERTGGSVSTLTIQRTQQEDSAVYLCASSLRDFVDNEQFFGPGTRLTVL.

The gene calls are TRBV5-1 and TRBJ1-2, with a possible D match to TRBD1 (5 bases). CDR1 and CDR2 (germline): SGHRS, YFSETQ. The length of the CDR3 is 18 residues. V lost 0 bases to trimming and J lost 4 bases, with 22 bases between them. CDR3 DNA: TGCGCCAGCAGCTTGGGGGGGGATAGGACATCCGCCCTCTATGGCTACACCTTC. It yields the protein CASSLGGDRTSALYGYTF.

This CDR3 is CASSLFSTGVQETQYF. In DNA form, the CDR3 reads TGTGCCAGCAGCCTCTTCTCGACAGGGGTCCAAGAGACCCAGTACTTC. The chain joins TRBV6-6 to TRBJ2-5; TRBD1 agrees at 8 bases. Trimming cost V 6 bases and J 1 base; bases outside gene matches: 10. This CDR3 is built from 16 residues. In germline, CDR1 is MNHNY, CDR2 SVGAGI (reference sequence).

In its sample, this clone was seen once. This chain joins TRBV12-3 or TRBV12-4 and TRBJ2-7, with a possible D match to TRBD1 (6 bases). This CDR3 is 13 amino acids long. V was trimmed by 10 bases and J by 0 bases, leaving 13 bases between them. CDR3 DNA sequence: TGTGCCACCGGACCAGGGGCCTCCTACGAGCAGTACTTC. This codes for CATGPGASYEQYF.

The chain recombines TRBV2 with TRBJ1-2; D uncertain. The CDR3 covers 14 residues. The germline V gene encodes CDR1 SNHLY and CDR2 FYNNEI. V lost 4 bases and J 4 bases, leaving 13 bases between the germline ends. The CDR3 DNA reads TGTGCCAGCAGTGGGGAGACAAAGTTCTATGGCTACACCTTC. The encoded protein is CASSGETKFYGYTF.

The V and J genes are TRBV6-6 and TRBJ1-3, with D tentatively TRBD1 (5 bases). Trimming stripped 5 bases from V and 3 bases from J, with 17 bases between. Germline assignment: CDR1 MNHNY and CDR2 SVGAGI (reference sequence). The CDR3 extends over 16 amino acids. CDR3 coding DNA: TGTGCCAGCAGTCTCTTGGGGCCGTCCGGTGGAAACACCATATATTTT. Protein sequence: CASSLLGPSGGNTIYF.